The 26 T cell receptor beta chains reported below all come from one sample, sequenced in a study of shared clonotypes between healthy human individuals. Profiled with immunoSEQ multiplex PCR; TCRdb holds only in-frame clones, not every one. This repertoire shows over 1.4 million clones, approximately 97% found once; its top ten account for about 1.2%. The sequencing sample was made of naive CD4+ T cells sorted from blood. The subset denotes: CD45RA+ positively selected. The receptors derive from a man aged 25-45 years in good health.

This clone was recorded once. The genes are TRBV28 and TRBJ2-7; the D gene could be TRBD1 or TRBD2 (5 bases each). This CDR3 is built from 17 residues. Germline V CDR1 and CDR2: MDHEN, SYDVKM. Trimming stripped 5 bases from V and 0 bases from J, with 20 bases between. CDR3 sequence reads: CASSPMFIVGTSYEQYF. In DNA, the CDR3 is TGTGCCAGCAGTCCCATGTTTATAGTGGGGACCTCCTACGAGCAGTACTTC.

The chain joins TRBV7-2 to TRBJ1-4; D unclear. The CDR3 loop spans 13 amino acids. CDR1 is SGHTA and CDR2 is FQGNSA in the germline V gene. The V and J ends lost 3 bases and 8 bases respectively, with 10 bases between them. DNA for the CDR3: TGTGCCAGCAGCTTTGCCCAAGGGGAAAAACTGTTTTTT. Protein: CASSFAQGEKLFF.

The genes are TRBV19 and TRBJ2-2; unclear D gene. The CDR3 totals 12 residues. V was shortened by 8 bases and J by 6 bases, with 10 bases between the two germline ends. The germline V gene has CDR1 LNHDA and CDR2 SQIVND (reference sequence). DNA for the CDR3: TGTGCCAGTTCTCCTAGTGCCGGGGAGCTGTTTTTT. Protein product: CASSPSAGELFF.

The chain couples TRBV18 to TRBJ2-1; 11 bases map to TRBD2. This CDR3 is built from 20 residues. CDR1 is KGHSH and CDR2 is LQKENI in the germline V gene. Germline trimming cut 5 bases from V and 0 bases from J; bases unmatched to any gene: 15. The CDR3 loop reads CASSSLSISGRADSYNEQFF. The CDR3 coding sequence is TGTGCCAGCTCATCCCTGAGTATTAGCGGGAGGGCGGACTCCTACAATGAGCAGTTCTTC.

Comment on this clone: At the DNA level, this CDR3 is encoded by other sequences in the same sample as well. The chain carries TRBV28 and TRBJ2-2; D call uncertain. Trimming shortened V by 5 bases and J by 1 base, and 2 bases separated the two germline ends. The CDR3 has 12 residues. CDR1 is MDHEN and CDR2 is SYDVKM in the germline V gene. CDR3 DNA sequence: TGTGCCAGCAGTCGGAACACCGGGGAGCTGTTTTTT. Protein sequence: CASSRNTGELFF.

CDR3 nucleotide sequence: TGTGCCAGCTCACCAAACCGGGACTTCCTATACAATGAGCAGTTCTTC. Residues: CASSPNRDFLYNEQFF. V gene TRBV18 combines with J gene TRBJ2-1; TRBD2 might be the D (6 bases). CDR3 size: 16 residues. Trimming left V 2 bases short and J 4 bases short, with 15 bases between. In germline, CDR1 is KGHSH, CDR2 LQKENI. The full variable domain, completed using reference TRBV18 and TRBJ2-1, is NAGVMQNPRHLVRRRGQEARLRCSPMKGHSHVYWYRQLPEEGLKFMVYLQKENIIDESGMPKERFSAEFPKEGPSILRIQQVVRGDSAAYFCASSPNRDFLYNEQFFGPGTRLTVL.

On this clone itself: This CDR3 is also generated by other DNA sequences in the sample. The rearrangement joins TRBV5-1 to TRBJ2-3, with a possible D match to TRBD2 (5 bases). The CDR3 length is 14 residues. Trimming took off 0 bases at V and 0 bases at J, with 5 bases between the two ends. CDR1 is SGHRS and CDR2 is YFSETQ in the germline V gene. Here the CDR3 DNA reads TGCGCCAGCAGCTTGGGCGGGAGCACAGATACGCAGTATTTT. This codes for CASSLGGSTDTQYF.

The chain has TRBV9 and TRBJ2-3; 10 bases are shared with TRBD1. Germline V gene lookup returns CDR1 SGDLS and CDR2 YYNGEE. This CDR3 has 16 amino acids. V was pared by 4 bases and J by 4 bases, with 9 bases of the junction left unmatched. In nucleotides, the CDR3 is TGTGCCAGCAGCCCTCGGACAGGGGGTTCGTCAGATACGCAGTATTTT. This translates into CASSPRTGGSSDTQYF.

The chain combines TRBV18 with TRBJ1-3, with D unclear. Germline V CDR1 and CDR2: KGHSH, LQKENI. CDR3 length equals 13 residues. Trimming took 3 bases from V and 0 from J, leaving 3 bases between them. CDR3 nucleotides: TGTGCCAGCTCACCGGCCTCTGGAAACACCATATATTTT. It translates to CASSPASGNTIYF.

In its sample, this clone was seen once. The chain employs TRBV6-5 and TRBJ2-2; maybe TRBD2 (5 bases). The CDR3 length is 13 residues. V lost 6 bases, J lost 4 bases, and 9 bases lay in between. Germline V gene sequence: CDR1 MNHEY, CDR2 SVGAGI. In nucleotides, the CDR3 is TGTGCCAGCAGCCGAGGGCTCACCGGGGAGCTGTTTTTT. It codes for CASSRGLTGELFF.

The chain uses TRBV5-4 and TRBJ2-3, with D unresolved. CDR1 and CDR2 (germline): SGHNT, YYREEE (reference sequence). CDR3 length: 15 residues. Trimming removed 1 base from V and 6 bases from J, with 15 bases in between. The CDR3 DNA reads as TGTGCCAGCAGCTTGAGGGCCCGAGATGGCGATACGCAGTATTTT. Encoded protein: CASSLRARDGDTQYF. Looking up the rest from reference TRBV5-4 and TRBJ2-3 gives the full variable domain: ETGVTQSPTHLIKTRGQQVTLRCSSQSGHNTVSWYQQALGQGPQFIFQYYREEENGRGNFPPRFSGLQFPNYSSELNVNALELDDSALYLCASSLRARDGDTQYFGPGTRLTVL.

This clone was recorded only once. The gene calls are TRBV11-2 and TRBJ2-3, with TRBD2 as a possible D gene (6 bases). Germline V lookup: CDR1 SGHAT, CDR2 FQNNGV. The V end was cut by 1 base, the J end by 8 bases, with 13 bases between. The CDR3 loop spans 14 amino acids. The CDR3 loop reads CASSLVPGVGTQYF. In DNA form, the CDR3 reads TGTGCCAGCAGCTTAGTGCCGGGGGTGGGTACGCAGTATTTT.

In regard to this clone: The same CDR3 is also encoded by other DNA sequences in this sample. The chain combines TRBV5-1 with TRBJ2-1, with TRBD2 matching 8 bases. CDR1 SGHRS and CDR2 YFSETQ come from the germline V gene. V lost 0 bases, J lost 4 bases, and 3 bases stayed unmatched. The CDR3 sequence is 15 residues long. The CDR3 sequence is CASSLEAGAYNEQFF. CDR3 sequence (DNA): TGCGCCAGCAGCTTGGAAGCGGGAGCGTACAATGAGCAGTTCTTC.

The CDR3: CSARYIKPQYF. The CDR3 DNA reads TGCAGTGCCCGATACATTAAGCCCCAGTACTTC. This chain connects TRBV20-1 to TRBJ2-5; D not resolved. In germline, CDR1 is DFQATT, CDR2 SNEGSKA (reference sequence). V gave up 6 bases and J gave up 9 bases, with 14 bases separating them. This CDR3 comprises 11 residues.

The J gene is TRBJ2-1, the V gene TRBV6-1; D not resolved. Looked up from germline, CDR1 is MNHNS and CDR2 is SASEGT. There are 13 residues in the CDR3. The V end was cut by 2 bases, the J end by 7 bases, with 9 bases between. The CDR3 here is CASSELTVNEQFF. DNA of the CDR3: TGTGCCAGCAGTGAACTAACGGTAAATGAGCAGTTCTTC.

This chain uses TRBV19 with TRBJ2-2; D is ambiguous. V lost 8 bases and J lost 6, with 4 bases in between. Germline CDR1 is LNHDA and CDR2 is SQIVND (reference sequence). CDR3 size: 10 residues. CDR3 sequence (DNA): TGTGCCAGTGGGTCCGGGGAGCTGTTTTTT. Its protein is CASGSGELFF.

The chain links TRBV28 to TRBJ1-4, with TRBD1 matching over 8 bases. The V gene's germline CDR1 is MDHEN and CDR2 SYDVKM. The V segment lost 7 bases and the J segment 7 bases; nucleotides outside the gene matches: 20. The CDR3 runs to 18 residues. CDR3 residues: CASTHGAGQGLGGEKLFF. As DNA, the CDR3 is TGTGCCAGCACCCATGGGGCCGGACAGGGACTCGGCGGTGAAAAACTGTTTTTT.

Of note for this clone: The sample carries other DNA sequences with the same CDR3. The chain has TRBV6-5 and TRBJ1-5; possibly TRBD1 for D (5 bases). Germline CDR1 MNHEY, CDR2 SVGAGI. CDR3 length: 13 residues. The V and J ends lost 5 bases and 6 bases respectively, with 11 bases between them. The CDR3 protein is CASSTTRGQPQHF. The CDR3 DNA is TGTGCCAGCAGTACTACGAGGGGTCAGCCCCAGCATTTT.

This chain uses TRBV5-1 with TRBJ2-7; tentative D call: TRBD1 (6 bases). The germline V and J ends were trimmed by 2 bases and 3 bases, with 9 bases remaining between them. Germline V gives CDR1 SGHRS, CDR2 YFSETQ. The CDR3 spans 13 residues. The CDR3 DNA reads as TGCGCCAGCAGCTTCACACAGGGCTACGAGCAGTACTTC. Protein: CASSFTQGYEQYF.

A note on this clone: Other DNA sequences in the sample encode the same CDR3. The chain joins TRBV18 to TRBJ1-1; no clear D. V dropped 2 bases and J dropped 0 bases, with 19 bases sitting between them. The CDR3 loop spans 18 amino acids. Germline V gene lookup returns CDR1 KGHSH and CDR2 LQKENI. CDR3 sequence (DNA): TGTGCCAGCTCACCAAACATTGTGGCAGTCGTTATGAACACTGAAGCTTTCTTT. Residues: CASSPNIVAVVMNTEAFF.

The chain employs TRBV25-1 and TRBJ2-2; D is undetermined. Trimming took off 2 bases at V and 0 bases at J, with 10 bases between the two ends. Germline CDR1 MGHDK, CDR2 SYGVNS. This CDR3 has 16 amino acids. The CDR3 reads CASSEVGRTNTGELFF. The CDR3 DNA reads TGTGCCAGCAGTGAAGTCGGGCGGACGAACACCGGGGAGCTGTTTTTT.

This chain links TRBV6-6 with TRBJ2-2; D is undetermined. This CDR3 spans 11 amino acids. Germline CDR1 is MNHNY and CDR2 is SVGAGI (reference sequence). Trimming removed 6 bases at V and 9 bases at J, with 8 bases between. The CDR3 DNA sequence: TGTGCCAGCAGCCGACCCCGGGAGCTGTTTTTT. The encoded protein is CASSRPRELFF.

The J gene is TRBJ2-1, the V gene TRBV12-5; 10 nucleotides line up with TRBD1. This CDR3 comprises 17 residues. Unmatched junction bases numbered 8, after V lost 2 bases and J lost 4 bases. Germline-derived CDR1 and CDR2 are LGHNT and FRNRAP. The DNA of the CDR3 is TGTGCTAGTGGTTTGTGGTCGGGACAGGGGTCATACAATGAGCAGTTCTTC. This sequence encodes CASGLWSGQGSYNEQFF.

This chain connects TRBV4-1 to TRBJ2-2; 8 positions match TRBD2. The length of the CDR3 is 18 residues. The J segment lost 6 bases and the V segment lost 2 bases, leaving 14 bases of the junction unmatched. Looked up from germline, CDR1 is MGHRA and CDR2 is YSYEKL. Here the CDR3 reads CASSQSGLSGLAPGELFF. Here the CDR3 DNA reads TGCGCCAGCAGCCAAAGTGGCCTGAGCGGACTAGCCCCCGGGGAGCTGTTTTTT.

The V and J genes are TRBV29-1 and TRBJ2-1, with D tentatively TRBD2 (5 bases). The CDR3 extends over 12 amino acids. The germline V gene encodes CDR1 SQVTM and CDR2 ANQGSEA. This CDR3 reads CTLLGGRNEQFF. The CDR3, as DNA: TGCACCTTACTAGGAGGCAGAAATGAGCAGTTCTTC.

This chain joins TRBV7-8 and TRBJ2-3, with D tentatively TRBD2 (6 bases). Germline CDR1 reads SGHVS; CDR2 reads FQNEAQ. This CDR3 is 14 amino acids long. The V end lost 5 bases, the J end lost 6 bases, and 15 bases lay between the germline ends. CDR3: CASSPGVWEDTQYF. The CDR3 DNA reads as TGTGCCAGCAGCCCGGGGGTTTGGGAGGATACGCAGTATTTT. The whole variable domain, remainder taken from reference TRBV7-8 and TRBJ2-3, is GAGVSQSPRYKVAKRGQDVALRCDPISGHVSLFWYQQALGQGPEFLTYFQNEAQLDKSGLPSDRFFAERPEGSVSTLKIQRTQQEDSAVYLCASSPGVWEDTQYFGPGTRLTVL.